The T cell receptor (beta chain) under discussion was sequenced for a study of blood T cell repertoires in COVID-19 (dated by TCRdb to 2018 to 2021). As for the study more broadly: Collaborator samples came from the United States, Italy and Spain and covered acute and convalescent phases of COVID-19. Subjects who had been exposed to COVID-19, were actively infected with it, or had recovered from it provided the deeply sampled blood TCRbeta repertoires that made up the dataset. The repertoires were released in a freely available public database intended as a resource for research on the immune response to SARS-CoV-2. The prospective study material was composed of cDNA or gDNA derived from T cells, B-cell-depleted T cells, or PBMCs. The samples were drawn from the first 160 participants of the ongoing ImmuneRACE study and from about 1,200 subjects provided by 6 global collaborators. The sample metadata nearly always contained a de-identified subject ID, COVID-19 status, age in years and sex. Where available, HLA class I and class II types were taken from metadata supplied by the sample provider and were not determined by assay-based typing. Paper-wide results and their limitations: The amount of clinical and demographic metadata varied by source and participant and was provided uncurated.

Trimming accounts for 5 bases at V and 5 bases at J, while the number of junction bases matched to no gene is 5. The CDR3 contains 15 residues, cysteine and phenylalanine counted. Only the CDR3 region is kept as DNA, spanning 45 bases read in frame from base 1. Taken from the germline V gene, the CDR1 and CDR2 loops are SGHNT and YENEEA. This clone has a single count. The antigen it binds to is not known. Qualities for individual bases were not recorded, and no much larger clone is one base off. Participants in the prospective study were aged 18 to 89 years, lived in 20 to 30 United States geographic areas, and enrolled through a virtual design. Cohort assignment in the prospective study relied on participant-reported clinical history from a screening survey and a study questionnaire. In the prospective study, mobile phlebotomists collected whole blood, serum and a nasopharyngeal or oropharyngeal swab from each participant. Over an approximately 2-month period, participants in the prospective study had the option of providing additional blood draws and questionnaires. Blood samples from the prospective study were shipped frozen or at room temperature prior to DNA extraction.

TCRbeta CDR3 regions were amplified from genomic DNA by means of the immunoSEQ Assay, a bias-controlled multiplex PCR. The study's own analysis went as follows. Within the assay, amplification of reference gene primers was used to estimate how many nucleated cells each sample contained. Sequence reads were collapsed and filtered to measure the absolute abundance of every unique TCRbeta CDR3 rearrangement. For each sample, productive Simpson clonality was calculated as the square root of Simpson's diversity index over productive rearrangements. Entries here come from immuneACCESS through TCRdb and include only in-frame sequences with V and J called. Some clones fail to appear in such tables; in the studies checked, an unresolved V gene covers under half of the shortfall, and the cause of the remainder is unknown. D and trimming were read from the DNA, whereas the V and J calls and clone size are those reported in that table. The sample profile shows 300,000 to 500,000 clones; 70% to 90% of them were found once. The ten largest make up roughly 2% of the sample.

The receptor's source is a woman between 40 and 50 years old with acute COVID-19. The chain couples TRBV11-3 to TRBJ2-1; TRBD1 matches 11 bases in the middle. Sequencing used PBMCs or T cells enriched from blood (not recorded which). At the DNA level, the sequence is TGTGCCAGCAGCCCCGGGACAGGGGGAAACAATGAGCAGTTCTTC. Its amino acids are CASSPGTGGNNEQFF.